The 2 T cell receptor beta chains presented below share a single source sample, sequenced in a study of T cells in women clearing cervical HPV infection. Assay: immunoSEQ multiplex PCR; the TCRdb copy retains only in-frame clones and omits some. The sample holds about 40,000 clones. Specimen: blood buffy coat. The receptors come from a woman aged 18 to 69 with a cervical HPV16 infection that either progressed to CIN3+ or cleared (not recorded which).

A word on this clone: From the germline J gene comes the end of the CDR3, since the read stops 3 residues before it. This chain links TRBV12-3 or TRBV12-4 with TRBJ2-7; possibly TRBD2 for D (6 bases). The CDR3 totals 15 residues. V lost 1 base to trimming and J lost 2 bases, with 12 bases between them. CDR3 DNA, as far as it was read: TGTGCCAGCAGTTTAGGCGGGGAAGAGGCCTACGAG. As protein: CASSLGGEEAYE. The whole CDR3 sequence is CASSLGGEEAYEQYF.

CDR3 DNA (partial): TGTGCCAGCTCCCGAGGTAATTACGAG. Translated: CASSRGNYE. In full, the CDR3 is CASSRGNYEQYF. V gene TRBV28 combines with J gene TRBJ2-7; D unresolved. The read gets to within 3 residues of the CDR3 end, and the germline J gene fills in the rest. From germline, CDR1 is MDHEN and CDR2 SYDVKM. The ends were cut back, 8 bases at V and 4 bases at J, with 12 bases in the middle. The CDR3 runs 12 residues.